Listed below are T cell receptor beta chains from one sample, sequenced in a study of blood T cell repertoires in COVID-19. Libraries were prepared by immunoSEQ multiplex PCR; TCRdb keeps only in-frame clonotypes and omits some of them. The sample includes about 130,000 clones, around 80% of them seen just once. Sequencing was carried out using peripheral blood. The origin of the receptors is a man in his 60s who had recovered from COVID-19. CDR3s include the opening cysteine and the closing phenylalanine or tryptophan. Fields, in order: clone size, V gene, J gene, D gene, CDR3 protein, CDR3 DNA. The D gene is left open where the match is weak. Only part of the rows carry a size: once, few, many, or a class if the clone is expanded.

once	TRBV3-1/TRBV3-2	TRBJ2-7	-	CASSPGLGDEQYF	TGTGCCAGCAGCCCGGGACTCGGGGACGAGCAGTACTTC
-	TRBV7-9	TRBJ1-4	-	CASSLGEINEKLFF	TGTGCCAGCAGCTTAGGCGAAATCAATGAAAAACTGTTTTTT
-	TRBV6-5	TRBJ2-7	-	CAGSRQLYYEQYF	TGTGCCGGGTCCAGGCAGCTTTACTACGAGCAGTACTTC
-	TRBV19	TRBJ2-5	-	CASSTGTPPETQYF	TGTGCCAGTAGTACCGGGACTCCGCCGGAGACCCAGTACTTC
-	TRBV7-9	TRBJ2-7	-	CASGRLDWEQYF	TGTGCCAGCGGCCGACTAGATTGGGAGCAGTACTTC
-	TRBV7-2	TRBJ2-1	TRBD2	CASSLDTSGGHNEQFF	TGTGCCAGCAGCTTAGATACTAGCGGGGGGCACAATGAGCAGTTCTTC
-	TRBV6-2/TRBV6-3	TRBJ2-7	TRBD1	CASSSPGTAYEQYF	TGTGCCAGCAGTTCCCCGGGGACAGCCTACGAGCAGTACTTC
-	TRBV24-1	TRBJ2-6	TRBD1	CATSGQGRTGANVLTF	TGTGCCACCAGTGGACAGGGGCGCACTGGGGCCAACGTCCTGACTTTC
-	TRBV6-6	TRBJ1-4	TRBD1	CASSSSGQGGEKLFF	TGTGCCAGCAGTTCCTCTGGACAGGGGGGAGAAAAACTGTTTTTT
-	TRBV9	TRBJ1-2	TRBD1	CASSAPGTGIDGYTF	TGTGCCAGCAGCGCCCCCGGGACAGGGATCGATGGCTACACCTTC
-	TRBV27	TRBJ2-3	TRBD2	CASSPWTSGGAGTDTQYF	TGTGCCAGCAGTCCGTGGACTAGCGGGGGGGCCGGCACAGATACGCAGTATTTT
-	TRBV7-2	TRBJ1-5	TRBD1	CASSLEAGGSGQPQHF	TGTGCCAGCAGCTTAGAGGCAGGGGGGTCGGGTCAGCCCCAGCATTTT
-	TRBV25-1	TRBJ1-5	TRBD1	CASSQTGTGSNQPQHF	TGTGCCAGCAGCCAAACCGGGACAGGGAGCAATCAGCCCCAGCATTTT
-	TRBV19	TRBJ2-2	-	CASAQGQGTGELFF	TGTGCCAGTGCACAGGGTCAGGGGACCGGGGAGCTGTTTTTT
-	TRBV18	TRBJ1-3	-	CASSLGTQAGNTIYF	TGTGCCAGCTCCCTCGGGACACAAGCTGGAAACACCATATATTTT
-	TRBV14	TRBJ2-1	-	CASSQELAYNEQFF	TGTGCCAGCAGCCAAGAGCTAGCCTACAATGAGCAGTTCTTC
-	TRBV19	TRBJ1-2	TRBD1	CASSEAGGLVVGYTF	TGTGCCAGTAGCGAAGCAGGGGGCCTAGTGGTTGGCTACACCTTC
-	TRBV4-1	TRBJ1-1	-	CASSLDAQGGTEAFF	TGCGCCAGCAGCCTCGACGCCCAGGGAGGGACTGAAGCTTTCTTT
-	TRBV6-5	TRBJ2-2	-	CASNSGQVNTGELFF	TGTGCCAGCAACTCAGGGCAGGTGAACACCGGGGAGCTGTTTTTT
-	TRBV28	TRBJ2-5	-	CASSERGWQETQYF	TGTGCCAGCTCAGAACGGGGGTGGCAAGAGACCCAGTACTTC
-	TRBV24-1	TRBJ2-1	TRBD2	CATSDHRTSGSSNEQFF	TGTGCCACCAGTGATCACCGGACTAGCGGGAGTTCCAATGAGCAGTTCTTC
-	TRBV5-1	TRBJ1-1	-	CASSLGQKTEAFF	TGCGCCAGCAGCTTGGGGCAGAAAACTGAAGCTTTCTTT
-	TRBV28	TRBJ2-7	-	CASGQVSTYEQYF	TGTGCCAGCGGCCAGGTTTCAACCTACGAGCAGTACTTC
-	TRBV11-2	TRBJ1-5	-	CASSQGRAHQPQHF	TGTGCCAGCAGCCAGGGCAGGGCACATCAGCCCCAGCATTTT
once	TRBV15	TRBJ1-2	TRBD1	CATSRDVGTDYGYTF	TGTGCCACCAGCAGAGATGTGGGGACAGACTATGGCTACACCTTC
-	TRBV28	TRBJ2-3	-	CASSLAGGSTDTQYF	TGTGCCAGCAGTTTAGCTGGGGGGAGCACAGATACGCAGTATTTT
-	TRBV3-1/TRBV3-2	TRBJ2-7	TRBD1	CASSQWTGTHEQYF	TGTGCCAGCAGCCAATGGACAGGGACTCACGAGCAGTACTTC
-	TRBV5-1	TRBJ2-1	TRBD2	CASRASGSSLNEQFF	TGCGCCAGCAGGGCTAGCGGTTCCAGTCTCAATGAGCAGTTCTTC
-	TRBV28	TRBJ2-7	TRBD2	CASSPPGLAGGLSYEQYF	TGTGCCAGCAGCCCCCCGGGACTAGCGGGAGGACTCTCCTACGAGCAGTACTTC
-	TRBV4-1	TRBJ2-3	TRBD2	CASSQENLAGPATQYF	TGCGCCAGCAGCCAAGAGAATCTAGCGGGGCCCGCTACGCAGTATTTT
-	TRBV7-9	TRBJ2-7	-	CASTSVDEQYF	TGTGCCAGCACCTCGGTGGACGAGCAGTACTTC
-	TRBV5-4	TRBJ1-4	-	CASSQYGSRGKLFF	TGTGCCAGCAGCCAGTACGGGTCACGAGGAAAACTGTTTTTT
-	TRBV7-8	TRBJ1-6	-	CASSLDRAYNSPLHF	TGTGCCAGCAGCTTAGACAGGGCTTATAATTCACCCCTCCACTTT
-	TRBV3-1/TRBV3-2	TRBJ2-5	TRBD2	CASSQGPPLAGRETQYF	TGTGCCAGCAGCCAAGGGCCCCCACTAGCGGGGAGGGAGACCCAGTACTTC
-	TRBV7-2	TRBJ2-1	-	CASSPIGWEYNEQFF	TGTGCCAGCAGCCCAATTGGTTGGGAGTACAATGAGCAGTTCTTC
-	TRBV10-3	TRBJ2-3	TRBD1	CAISEEGGQGTDTQYF	TGTGCCATCAGTGAGGAGGGGGGACAGGGGACAGATACGCAGTATTTT
-	TRBV19	TRBJ1-5	-	CASSIVASDSNQPQHF	TGTGCCAGTAGTATAGTGGCCAGCGATAGCAATCAGCCCCAGCATTTT
few	TRBV7-9	TRBJ1-2	-	CASSLNRANYGYTF	TGTGCCAGCAGCTTAAACAGGGCTAACTATGGCTACACCTTC
-	TRBV3-1/TRBV3-2	TRBJ1-1	TRBD1	CASSPRTGNMNTEAFF	TGTGCCAGCAGCCCCAGGACAGGGAATATGAACACTGAAGCTTTCTTT
-	TRBV6-5	TRBJ1-1	TRBD1	CASSFRDRGAYTEAFF	TGTGCCAGCAGTTTCAGGGACAGGGGAGCTTACACTGAAGCTTTCTTT
-	TRBV6-5	TRBJ1-2	-	CASSLQWANYGYTF	TGTGCCAGCAGTCTACAGTGGGCTAACTATGGCTACACCTTC
-	TRBV7-2	TRBJ2-3	-	CASSRRRVGVTDTQYF	TGTGCCAGCTCCCGGAGGCGGGTTGGGGTCACAGATACGCAGTATTTT
-	TRBV28	TRBJ2-1	TRBD1	CASSLTGVAYNEQFF	TGTGCCAGCAGCCTAACAGGGGTGGCCTACAATGAGCAGTTCTTC
once	TRBV12-3/TRBV12-4	TRBJ2-2	-	CASSLLFGELFF	TGTGCCAGCAGTTTATTATTCGGGGAGCTGTTTTTT
once	TRBV28	TRBJ2-7	-	CASRGDVSYEQYF	TGTGCCAGCAGGGGCGACGTATCCTACGAGCAGTACTTC
-	TRBV28	TRBJ1-1	-	CASNPGTWSTEAFF	TGTGCCAGCAACCCCGGGACTTGGAGCACTGAAGCTTTCTTT
-	TRBV19	TRBJ2-4	TRBD2	CASSTLAGETKNIQYF	TGTGCCAGTAGTACGCTAGCGGGAGAGACCAAAAACATTCAGTACTTC
many	TRBV19	TRBJ2-1	-	CASSATLGGSYNEQFF	TGTGCCAGTAGTGCCACTCTCGGAGGCTCCTACAATGAGCAGTTCTTC
-	TRBV7-2	TRBJ2-7	-	CASSFLGEQYF	TGTGCCAGCAGCTTCCTCGGGGAGCAGTACTTC
-	TRBV29-1	TRBJ2-1	-	CSASSVSANEQFF	TGCAGCGCTTCTTCGGTAAGCGCCAATGAGCAGTTCTTC
-	TRBV5-1	TRBJ2-3	TRBD2	CASSLPLAATDTQYF	TGCGCCAGCAGCCTGCCCCTAGCGGCCACAGATACGCAGTATTTT
-	TRBV28	TRBJ1-1	TRBD1	CASHSRQGIFEAFF	TGTGCCAGCCACAGCCGACAGGGGATTTTTGAAGCTTTCTTT
many	TRBV7-2	TRBJ1-1	-	CASSPHAESTEAFF	TGTGCCAGCAGCCCCCACGCTGAGTCTACTGAAGCTTTCTTT